The 32 T cell receptor beta chains presented below share a single source sample, sequenced in a study of T-cell memory formation after mild COVID-19. TCRdb recomputed calls from the 5' RACE reads with MiXCR, one row per CDR3 protein. The sample holds roughly 86,000 distinct CDR3 sequences, more than 13% seen once. The sample taken for sequencing was PBMCs or a T cell subset sorted from them (not recorded which). The source of these receptors is a man between 18 and 29 years old who had mild COVID-19 (a few samples of this study predate the infection). Cell type and time point are not known.

This clonotype turned up a few times. The chain joins TRBV7-6 to TRBJ2-1; D tentatively fits TRBD1 or TRBD2 (5 bases each). This CDR3 is built from 16 residues. The V end was cut by 6 bases, the J end by 2 bases, with 17 bases between. Germline CDR1 reads SGHVS; CDR2 reads FNYEAQ. The DNA for the CDR3 is TGTGCCAGCAGTCACATGTATGGGGGTCCCTACAATGAGCAGTTCTTC. It encodes CASSHMYGGPYNEQFF.

The chain uses TRBV7-6 and TRBJ1-4; D remains ambiguous. Trimming pared 5 bases from V and 7 bases from J, leaving 17 bases between. The CDR3 extends over 15 amino acids. CDR1 and CDR2 from the germline V gene are SGHVS and FNYEAQ. Here the CDR3 DNA reads TGTGCCAGCAGCCCCCTGGAGGGCTTAGGTGAAAAACTGTTTTTT. This translates into CASSPLEGLGEKLFF.

This clonotype has only a few counts. The chain combines TRBV6-6 with TRBJ2-3; D tentatively reads TRBD1 or TRBD2 (6 bases each). The germline CDR1 and CDR2 sequences are MNHNY and SVGAGI (reference sequence). The germline V and J ends were trimmed by 5 bases and 6 bases, with 15 bases remaining between them. The CDR3 totals 14 residues. The chain's CDR3 is CASSAWGAPDTQYF. CDR3 bases: TGTGCCAGCAGTGCATGGGGGGCGCCGGATACGCAGTATTTT.

V usage is TRBV12-3 or TRBV12-4 and J usage is TRBJ2-5; no clear D gene. Trimming took 5 bases from V and 5 from J, leaving 9 bases between them. The CDR3 runs 12 residues. The CDR3 spells CASSPAGETQYF. CDR3 DNA: TGTGCCAGCAGTCCTGCAGGCGAGACCCAGTACTTC.

The chain carries TRBV7-2 and TRBJ1-2; 7 bases map to TRBD1. Trimming removed 5 bases from V and 7 bases from J; junction bases left unmatched: 4. Germline CDR1 is SGHTA and CDR2 is FQGNSA. The CDR3 runs 12 residues. CDR3 nucleotide sequence: TGTGCCAGCAGCCCAGGGGGTAGTGGCTACACCTTC. Its translation: CASSPGGSGYTF.

There are a few counts of this clonotype. V usage is TRBV24-1 and J usage is TRBJ1-5, with D unclear. The CDR3 has 18 amino acids. V shed 12 bases and J shed 0 bases, with 26 bases lying between them. Per the germline V gene, CDR1 is KGHDR and CDR2 is SFDVKD. The CDR3 nucleotides are TGTGCCGGCAAGAAAAGGGTCGGACGTAGCTCTAGCAATCAGCCCCAGCATTTT. This encodes CAGKKRVGRSSSNQPQHF.

The rearrangement joins TRBV3-1 to TRBJ2-3, with 12 bases that match TRBD2. Germline lookup yields CDR1 LGHDT and CDR2 YNNKEL (reference sequence). The CDR3 contains 18 residues. Trimming at V came to 2 bases and at J to 2 bases, leaving 8 bases not matched to a gene. CDR3 protein: CASSQSTGTSGPTDTQYF. DNA for the CDR3: TGTGCCAGCAGCCAATCCACCGGGACTAGCGGGCCCACAGATACGCAGTATTTT.

In this sample, this clonotype turned up a few times. The chain couples TRBV7-9 to TRBJ2-7; 10 nucleotides align to TRBD1. V trimming: 1 base; J trimming: 3 bases; junction bases outside the gene matches: 0. Per the germline V gene, CDR1 is SEHNR and CDR2 is FQNEAQ (reference sequence). The CDR3 runs 14 residues. CDR3 in DNA: TGTGCCAGCAGCTTAGGGGACAGGGGCTACGAGCAGTACTTC. It encodes CASSLGDRGYEQYF. Full variable domain (remainder filled in from reference TRBV7-9 and TRBJ2-7): DTGVSQNPRHKITKRGQNVTFRCDPISEHNRLYWYRQTLGQGPEFLTYFQNEAQLEKSRLLSDRFSAERPKGSFSTLEIQRTEQGDSAMYLCASSLGDRGYEQYFGPGTRLTVT.

Only a few counts were recorded for this clonotype. The chain couples TRBV5-1 to TRBJ2-7; TRBD1 matches at 9 bases. CDR1 and CDR2 from the germline V gene are SGHRS and YFSETQ. CDR3 length: 16 amino acids. The trim removed 4 bases at V and 4 bases at J, leaving 12 bases unmatched. The CDR3 here is CASSGGDRAFPYEQYF. The CDR3, as DNA: TGCGCCAGCAGCGGCGGGGACAGGGCATTCCCATACGAGCAGTACTTC.

The chain couples TRBV29-1 to TRBJ2-7; D is possibly TRBD1 (6 bases). Between the trimmed V and J ends, which lost 5 bases and 2 bases, there was a span of 13 bases. The germline gives CDR1 SQVTM, CDR2 ANQGSEA. The CDR3 consists of 13 residues. In nucleotides, the CDR3 is TGCAGCGTTTACTCCAGGGGAGCCTACGAGCAGTACTTC. The encoded protein is CSVYSRGAYEQYF.

The chain employs TRBV6-2 or TRBV6-3 and TRBJ2-1; D tentatively reads TRBD1 or TRBD2 (6 bases each). The CDR3 covers 14 residues. The germline CDR1 and CDR2 sequences are MNHEY and SVGEGT. Between the trimmed V and J ends, which lost 3 bases and 5 bases, there was a span of 11 bases. In DNA, the CDR3 is TGTGCCAGCAGTTATACGGGGGCCCACAATGAGCAGTTCTTC. Its protein product is CASSYTGAHNEQFF.

This chain connects TRBV7-6 to TRBJ2-1, with D tentatively TRBD2 (5 bases). In germline, CDR1 is SGHVS, CDR2 FNYEAQ. The CDR3 consists of 17 residues. V was pared by 1 base and J by 7 bases, with 20 bases between. The CDR3 protein is CASSLEGVQRRGNEQFF. The CDR3 nucleotides are TGTGCCAGCAGCTTAGAGGGAGTCCAGCGGAGAGGGAATGAGCAGTTCTTC.

This clonotype was counted only a few times. The gene calls are TRBV4-1 and TRBJ2-2; D uncertain. V was trimmed by 0 bases and J by 9 bases, leaving 5 bases between them. The V gene's germline CDR1 is MGHRA and CDR2 YSYEKL. This CDR3 contains 12 residues. The CDR3 DNA is TGCGCCAGCAGCCAAGATAGCCGGGAGCTGTTTTTT. It codes for CASSQDSRELFF.

At least ten counts were recorded for this clonotype. The chain recombines TRBV4-2 with TRBJ2-2; D may be TRBD2 (6 bases). Germline values: CDR1 LGHNA, CDR2 YNFKEQ. There are 15 residues in the CDR3. Trimming pared 5 bases from V and 2 bases from J, leaving 12 bases between. The CDR3 reads CASSSRDENTGELFF. CDR3 DNA: TGTGCCAGCAGCTCGCGGGACGAAAACACCGGGGAGCTGTTTTTT.

There are a few counts of this clonotype. This chain uses TRBV4-1 with TRBJ2-5; D perhaps matches TRBD1 (6 bases). The V end was cut by 8 bases, the J end by 4 bases, with 14 bases between. This CDR3 has 13 amino acids. Germline V gives CDR1 MGHRA, CDR2 YSYEKL. The CDR3, as DNA: TGCGCCAGCTCGTGGGGGCCGGTAGAGACCCAGTACTTC. Translation gives CASSWGPVETQYF.

CDR3: CASSATGGNQPQHF. The CDR3 region has the DNA TGTGCCAGCAGCGCGACAGGGGGCAATCAGCCCCAGCATTTT. V usage is TRBV9 and J usage is TRBJ1-5; 8 bases line up with TRBD1. This CDR3 comprises 14 residues. The germline V gene encodes CDR1 SGDLS and CDR2 YYNGEE. V shed 3 bases, J shed 2 bases, and the junction held 1 base outside the gene matches.

There are a few counts of this clonotype. The rearrangement uses TRBV9 and TRBJ2-7; no firm D call. Germline V CDR1 and CDR2: SGDLS, YYNGEE. V was cut by 0 bases and J by 1 base, with 11 bases left in between. The CDR3 contains 15 residues. The CDR3 DNA follows: TGTGCCAGCAGCGTAGAGGACGGAACATCCTACGAGCAGTACTTC. It is translated as CASSVEDGTSYEQYF.

In this sample, this clonotype turned up a few times. This chain links TRBV6-6 with TRBJ1-5, with 8 bases fitting TRBD1. Germline loops: CDR1 MNHNY, CDR2 SVGAGI (reference sequence). V was pared by 2 bases and J by 0 bases, with 9 bases of the junction left unmatched. The CDR3 is made up of 18 amino acids. CDR3 nucleotides: TGTGCCAGCAGTTACCCCAGGGACAGGCGATATAGCAATCAGCCCCAGCATTTT. It codes for CASSYPRDRRYSNQPQHF.

The V call is TRBV20-1, the J call TRBJ2-5; tentative D call: TRBD2 (6 bases). V shed 5 bases and J shed 2 bases, with 9 bases lying between them. The CDR3 sequence is 12 residues long. CDR1 is DFQATT, CDR2 SNEGSKA, per germline (reference sequence). CDR3 sequence reads: CSAGGAQETQYF. As DNA, the CDR3 is TGCAGTGCTGGCGGGGCACAAGAGACCCAGTACTTC.

This chain connects TRBV30 to TRBJ2-1; a possible D gene is TRBD2 (6 bases). The CDR3 is made up of 13 amino acids. V lost 0 bases and J lost 8, with 11 bases in between. Germline CDR1 and CDR2: GTSNPN and SVGIG (reference sequence). CDR3 amino acids: CAWSVGGGYEQFF. CDR3 DNA: TGTGCCTGGAGTGTGGGGGGAGGCTATGAGCAGTTCTTC.

This clonotype has more than one count but fewer than ten. V and J are TRBV4-3 and TRBJ1-5; D is ambiguous. The CDR3 loop spans 14 amino acids. Trimming left V 0 bases short and J 5 bases short, with 8 bases between. Germline lookup yields CDR1 LGHNA and CDR2 YSLEER. The CDR3 spells CASSQDRIDQPQHF. DNA of the CDR3: TGCGCCAGCAGCCAAGATAGGATAGATCAGCCCCAGCATTTT.

The rearrangement uses TRBV4-3 and TRBJ1-4; D unresolved. Deletions cut 0 bases from V and 4 bases from J, with 9 bases between. CDR3 length: 15 residues. Germline CDR1 LGHNA, CDR2 YSLEER. CDR3 residues: CASSQDPMGNEKLFF. The CDR3 DNA is TGCGCCAGCAGCCAAGATCCGATGGGTAATGAAAAACTGTTTTTT.

The chain carries TRBV9 and TRBJ2-3; possibly TRBD1 or TRBD2 for D (5 bases each). V was pared by 4 bases and J by 2 bases, with 14 bases between. This CDR3 region has 15 residues. The V gene's germline CDR1 is SGDLS and CDR2 YYNGEE. CDR3 amino acids: CASSTGTGNTDTQYF. DNA for the CDR3: TGTGCCAGCAGCACCGGGACGGGAAACACAGATACGCAGTATTTT.

Many counts were recorded for this clonotype. The chain combines TRBV9 with TRBJ2-3, with D maybe TRBD1 (6 bases). Germline V lookup: CDR1 SGDLS, CDR2 YYNGEE. CDR3 length equals 14 residues. The germline V and J ends were trimmed by 3 bases and 2 bases, with 10 bases remaining between them. The CDR3 is CASSADRNTDTQYF. The CDR3 DNA is TGTGCCAGCAGCGCGGACAGAAACACAGATACGCAGTATTTT.

The chain links TRBV7-9 to TRBJ1-6; 10 nucleotides agree with TRBD1. This CDR3 has 15 residues. Germline V gene lookup returns CDR1 SEHNR and CDR2 FQNEAQ (reference sequence). V lost 6 bases to trimming and J lost 6 bases; unmatched junction nucleotides: 5. The CDR3 DNA sequence: TGTGCCAGCAGACCGGGACAGGGGCCTAATTCACCCCTCCACTTT. It yields the protein CASRPGQGPNSPLHF.

This clonotype was observed a few times. V usage is TRBV4-1 and J usage is TRBJ2-5, with D perhaps assigned TRBD1 or TRBD2 (6 bases each). V was shortened by 1 base and J by 2 bases, with 17 bases between the two germline ends. CDR3 length: 17 amino acids. Germline assignment: CDR1 MGHRA and CDR2 YSYEKL. CDR3 protein: CASSQVMGGLIQETQYF. The CDR3 DNA sequence: TGCGCCAGCAGCCAAGTTATGGGGGGCTTGATTCAAGAGACCCAGTACTTC.

This clonotype was seen many times. The chain links TRBV29-1 to TRBJ1-1, with D perhaps matching TRBD1 (5 bases). This CDR3 contains 12 residues. Between the trimmed V and J ends, which lost 6 bases and 6 bases, there was a span of 14 bases. The germline V gene encodes CDR1 SQVTM and CDR2 ANQGSEA. CDR3 nucleotide sequence: TGCAGCGTGGGGGTTTCGGGACCTGAAGCTTTCTTT. It is translated as CSVGVSGPEAFF.

This chain uses TRBV27 with TRBJ2-2, with 9 bases fitting TRBD2. The CDR3 contains 15 residues. V was pared by 7 bases and J by 6 bases, with 9 bases of the junction left unmatched. Germline V gene lookup returns CDR1 MNHEY and CDR2 SMNVEV (reference sequence). CDR3 nucleotide sequence: TGTGCCAGCAAATATAGCGGGGGCTCCCCCGGGGAGCTGTTTTTT. Translating it yields CASKYSGGSPGELFF.

This chain connects TRBV12-3 or TRBV12-4 to TRBJ2-7; no clear D gene. The CDR3 contains 12 residues. V was clipped by 6 bases and J by 7 bases, with 13 bases between them. CDR3 in DNA: TGTGCCAGCAGCCTGCTTTTCGGGGAGCAGTACTTC. The encoded protein is CASSLLFGEQYF.

This clonotype was detected only a few times. V gene TRBV19 combines with J gene TRBJ1-2; D not certain. The germline V gene encodes CDR1 LNHDA and CDR2 SQIVND (reference sequence). The germline V and J ends were trimmed by 5 bases and 4 bases, with 17 bases remaining between them. The length of the CDR3 is 15 residues. The CDR3 DNA sequence: TGTGCCAGTAGTGCCGGACGGGAAGAGGCCTATGGCTACACCTTC. It translates to CASSAGREEAYGYTF.

This clonotype was recorded many times. J is TRBJ2-3 and V is TRBV6-5; D remains unclear. The CDR3 length is 15 residues. V dropped 2 bases and J dropped 0 bases, with 9 bases sitting between them. In germline, CDR1 is MNHEY, CDR2 SVGAGI. The CDR3 protein is CASSYGQSSTDTQYF. For the CDR3, the DNA is TGTGCCAGCAGTTACGGGCAGTCTAGCACAGATACGCAGTATTTT.

The chain combines TRBV6-2 or TRBV6-3 with TRBJ1-1; no definite D call. The length of the CDR3 is 12 residues. Germline V gene data show CDR1 as MNHEY and CDR2 as SVGEGT. V lost 6 bases to trimming and J lost 0 bases, with 5 bases between them. CDR3 region: CASSSMNTEAFF. In nucleotides, the CDR3 is TGTGCCAGCAGCTCAATGAACACTGAAGCTTTCTTT.